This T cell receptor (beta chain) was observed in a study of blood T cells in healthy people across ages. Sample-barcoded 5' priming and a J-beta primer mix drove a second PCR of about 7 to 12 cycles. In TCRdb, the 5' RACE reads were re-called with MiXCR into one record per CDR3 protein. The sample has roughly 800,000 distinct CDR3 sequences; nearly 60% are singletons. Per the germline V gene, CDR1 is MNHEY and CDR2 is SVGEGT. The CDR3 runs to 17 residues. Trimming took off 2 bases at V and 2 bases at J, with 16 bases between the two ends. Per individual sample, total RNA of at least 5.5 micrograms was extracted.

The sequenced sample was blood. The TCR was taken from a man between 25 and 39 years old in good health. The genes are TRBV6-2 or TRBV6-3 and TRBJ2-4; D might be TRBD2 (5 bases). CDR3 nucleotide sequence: TGTGCCAGCAGTTACCCGGCTGCTAGCCAGTCCAAAAACATTCAGTACTTC. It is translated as CASSYPAASQSKNIQYF.